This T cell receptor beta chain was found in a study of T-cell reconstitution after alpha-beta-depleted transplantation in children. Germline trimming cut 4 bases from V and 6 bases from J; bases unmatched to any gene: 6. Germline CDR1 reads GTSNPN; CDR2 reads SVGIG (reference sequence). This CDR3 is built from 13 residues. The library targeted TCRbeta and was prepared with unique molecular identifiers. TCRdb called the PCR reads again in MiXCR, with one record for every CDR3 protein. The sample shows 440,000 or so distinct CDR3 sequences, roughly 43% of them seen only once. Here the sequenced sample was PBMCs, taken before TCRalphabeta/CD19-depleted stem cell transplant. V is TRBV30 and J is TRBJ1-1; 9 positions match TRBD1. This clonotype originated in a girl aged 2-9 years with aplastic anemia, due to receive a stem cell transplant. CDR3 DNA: TGTGCCTGGAAGGACAGGGGTTGGGCTGAAGCTTTCTTT. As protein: CAWKDRGWAEAFF.